These 16 T cell receptor beta chains came from one sample sequenced in a study of T cells after yellow fever vaccination. TCRdb itself ran the 5' RACE reads through MiXCR, one entry per CDR3 protein. Of 25,000 to 35,000 distinct CDR3 sequences listed, about 4.7% were seen once; the top ten hold about two fifths. Sequenced here: CD8+ T cells sorted from PBMCs, sampled 10 days after the yellow fever booster vaccination. The origin of the receptors is a man aged 25 to 45 who received the YFV17D yellow fever vaccine.

This clonotype has ten or more counts. J is TRBJ1-2 and V is TRBV5-5, with D unclear. Germline CDR1 reads SGHKS; CDR2 reads YYEKEE (reference sequence). The CDR3 length is 14 residues. The V gene lost 7 bases and the J gene lost 5 bases, with 18 bases spanning the gap. CDR3 amino acids: CASAPRTEGYGYTF. CDR3 bases: TGTGCCAGCGCGCCCCGAACGGAAGGATATGGCTACACCTTC.

The chain recombines TRBV6-5 with TRBJ2-7; D remains ambiguous. The V gene lost 7 bases and the J gene lost 3 bases, with 7 bases spanning the gap. The CDR3 runs 11 residues. Germline V gives CDR1 MNHEY, CDR2 SVGAGI. The CDR3 nucleotides read TGTGCCAGCATAAGTGGCTACGAGCAGTACTTC. Amino acid sequence: CASISGYEQYF.

This clonotype has at least ten counts. The rearrangement joins TRBV27 to TRBJ2-7, with 12 bases fitting TRBD2. The V segment lost 2 bases and the J segment 1 base; nucleotides outside the gene matches: 18. The CDR3 contains 21 residues. Germline CDR1 and CDR2: MNHEY and SMNVEV (reference sequence). The CDR3 coding sequence is TGTGCCAGCAGTTTAACTAGCGGGAGGCCCCCCACCGGGGACCGATCCTACGAGCAGTACTTC. It specifies CASSLTSGRPPTGDRSYEQYF.

This clonotype occurred many times. The chain has TRBV23-1 and TRBJ2-2, with D perhaps matching TRBD1 (5 bases). TRBV23-1 is classed as an ORF, of uncertain function. The length of the CDR3 is 16 residues. The CDR3 here is CGARVSHNTANGELFF. DNA for the CDR3: TGCGGAGCCAGGGTTTCTCATAACACAGCCAACGGGGAGCTGTTTTTT.

The genes are TRBV29-1 and TRBJ2-1, with 7 bases aligning to TRBD2. Germline CDR1 SQVTM, CDR2 ANQGSEA. With 4 bases clipped from V and 4 bases from J, the junction kept 19 bases outside the gene matches. This CDR3 comprises 18 residues. CDR3 sequence reads: CSVAFLGMPREGYNEQFF. The CDR3 coding sequence is TGCAGCGTTGCATTCCTGGGAATGCCGAGGGAGGGGTACAATGAGCAGTTCTTC.

This rearrangement joins TRBV3-1 to TRBJ2-1; D unresolved. The CDR3 loop spans 15 amino acids. Germline V gives CDR1 LGHDT, CDR2 YNNKEL (reference sequence). Deletions cut 10 bases from V and 2 bases from J, with 18 bases between. CDR3 region: CATSQSENPYNEQFF. The CDR3 nucleotides are TGTGCCACCTCCCAGTCAGAGAACCCCTACAATGAGCAGTTCTTC.

This clonotype was recorded at least ten times. J is TRBJ2-5 and V is TRBV14; 8 nucleotides agree with TRBD1. Germline-derived CDR1 and CDR2 are SGHDN and FVKESK. The CDR3 length is 17 residues. Trimming removed 0 bases from V and 4 bases from J; junction bases left unmatched: 10. The CDR3 loop is CASSQDLFRGLRETQYF. Written as DNA, the CDR3 is TGTGCCAGCAGCCAAGATCTTTTCAGGGGGCTACGAGAGACCCAGTACTTC.

In this sample, this clonotype turned up many times. The chain links TRBV20-1 to TRBJ2-1; D ambiguous. Trimming removed 6 bases at V and 0 bases at J, with 9 bases between. CDR3 length equals 13 residues. Germline values: CDR1 DFQATT, CDR2 SNEGSKA (reference sequence). The CDR3 sequence is CSAALNSYNEQFF. As DNA, the CDR3 is TGCAGTGCCGCGCTAAACTCCTACAATGAGCAGTTCTTC.

This clonotype was detected ten times or more. This chain connects TRBV5-1 to TRBJ2-1, with D perhaps TRBD1 or TRBD2 (5 bases each). The V gene's germline CDR1 is SGHRS and CDR2 YFSETQ. V lost 0 bases to trimming and J lost 4 bases, with 17 bases between them. This CDR3 is built from 17 residues. The CDR3 loop is CASSLDDGTKIYNEQFF. CDR3 nucleotides: TGCGCCAGCAGCTTGGATGACGGGACGAAAATATACAATGAGCAGTTCTTC.

In this sample, this clonotype turned up many times. The chain recombines TRBV7-8 with TRBJ2-5; 9 nucleotides line up with TRBD2. The V gene end was trimmed by 4 bases and the J gene end by 5 bases; junction bases not matched to a gene: 11. Germline values: CDR1 SGHVS, CDR2 FQNEAQ. CDR3 length: 16 amino acids. The CDR3 protein is CASSYTSGLQGETQYF. The CDR3 bases are TGTGCCAGCAGCTACACTAGCGGGCTACAGGGGGAGACCCAGTACTTC.

This clonotype was found many times. This chain links TRBV20-1 with TRBJ2-3; 8 bases agree with TRBD2. The V gene's germline CDR1 is DFQATT and CDR2 SNEGSKA (reference sequence). The CDR3 totals 15 residues. Trimming at V came to 5 bases and at J to 2 bases, leaving 9 bases not matched to a gene. CDR3: CSAPGLAISTDTQYF. The DNA for the CDR3 is TGCAGTGCTCCTGGACTAGCAATTTCCACAGATACGCAGTATTTT.

A remark on this clonotype: This may be a read error: a much more frequent sequence differs by one nucleotide. The rearrangement links TRBV5-1 to TRBJ2-5, with D possibly matching TRBD1 (6 bases). The CDR3 has 13 amino acids. Germline assignment: CDR1 SGHRS and CDR2 YFSETQ. V shed 6 bases and J shed 4 bases, with 13 bases lying between them. The CDR3 DNA reads TGCGCCAGCATCGGGACAAACCCAGAGACCCAGTACTTC. Residues: CASIGTNPETQYF.

This clonotype was observed at least ten times. The chain employs TRBV29-1 and TRBJ2-1; TRBD2 matches 7 bases. This CDR3 region has 13 residues. Germline V gives CDR1 SQVTM, CDR2 ANQGSEA. The CDR3 sequence: CSSVGTTYNEQFF. CDR3 nucleotides: TGCAGTAGCGTCGGGACTACCTACAATGAGCAGTTCTTC.

This clonotype was detected ten times or more. The chain is built from TRBV11-2 and TRBJ2-4; TRBD1 agrees at 9 bases. From germline, CDR1 is SGHAT and CDR2 FQNNGV. With V trimmed by 4 bases and J by 8 bases, 3 bases remained unmatched. CDR3 length: 13 residues. The CDR3 DNA reads TGTGCCAGCAGCTCCTGGACAGGGGACATTCAGTACTTC. Translation gives CASSSWTGDIQYF.

Ten or more counts support this clonotype. This chain uses TRBV20-1 with TRBJ2-1; D unclear. The CDR3 totals 13 residues. V lost 6 bases and J lost 7, with 16 bases in between. Per germline, CDR1 DFQATT and CDR2 SNEGSKA (reference sequence). CDR3 loop: CSAWTYDGNEQFF. The DNA of the CDR3 is TGCAGTGCGTGGACCTACGATGGGAATGAGCAGTTCTTC.

This clonotype was counted at least ten times. The rearrangement joins TRBV6-2 or TRBV6-3 to TRBJ2-2, with TRBD1 matching 7 bases. The CDR3 sequence is 13 residues long. The junction had 7 bases not matched to a gene; V was cut back by 8 bases and J by 7 bases. The germline CDR1 and CDR2 sequences are MNHEY and SVGEGT. Here the CDR3 DNA reads TGTGCCAGCGCCAGAGGGGGCCACGGGGAGCTGTTTTTT. Translating it yields CASARGGHGELFF.